The 15 T cell receptor beta chains presented below share a single source sample, sequenced in a study of regulatory dendritic cells for organ transplantation. Allogeneic regulatory or mature dendritic cells were co-cultured for roughly five days with CFSE-labeled sorted T cells at 1:10. Repertoires were generated with immunoSEQ multiplex PCR, while TCRdb's copy carries only in-frame clones and drops some. The sample has over 9,000 clones; under 90% are singletons. Their specific antigens are unknown. The sequenced material came from naive CD8+ T cells from blood cultured with dendritic cells. The subset was: CD45RA+ naive T cells. All receptors come from a human donor in good health.

This chain joins TRBV15 and TRBJ1-5; 7 bases align to TRBD1. Trimming at V came to 3 bases and at J to 1 base, leaving 6 bases not matched to a gene. The CDR3 sequence is 16 residues long. Per the germline V gene, CDR1 is LNHNV and CDR2 is YYDKDF (reference sequence). The CDR3 region has the DNA TGTGCCACCAGCAGGACTAACAGGGGAAGCAATCAGCCCCAGCATTTT. Translation gives CATSRTNRGSNQPQHF.

The V gene is TRBV9, the J gene TRBJ2-7; unclear D gene. This CDR3 is built from 13 residues. CDR1 and CDR2 from the germline V gene are SGDLS and YYNGEE. V gave up 4 bases and J gave up 2 bases, with 10 bases separating them. For the CDR3, the DNA is TGTGCCAGCAGCTTCGGGTCCACCTACGAGCAGTACTTC. Translation gives CASSFGSTYEQYF.

The V gene is TRBV28, the J gene TRBJ2-2; tentative D call: TRBD2 (6 bases). Germline CDR1 MDHEN, CDR2 SYDVKM. The CDR3 spans 16 residues. V lost 5 bases and J 5 bases, leaving 18 bases between the germline ends. The CDR3 protein is CASSLPGVGRTGELFF. The CDR3 DNA reads TGTGCCAGCAGTCTGCCGGGGGTGGGACGTACCGGGGAGCTGTTTTTT.

The V gene is TRBV6-1, the J gene TRBJ2-7; no clear D gene. Per germline, CDR1 MNHNS and CDR2 SASEGT. The CDR3 covers 13 residues. Trimming shortened V by 6 bases and J by 1 base, and 10 bases separated the two germline ends. Here the CDR3 DNA reads TGTGCCAGCAGGAGTAACATTTCCTACGAGCAGTACTTC. This translates into CASRSNISYEQYF.

The CDR3 here is CATSRNIRKNEQFF. The CDR3 DNA sequence: TGTGCCACCAGCAGAAATATACGGAAGAATGAGCAGTTCTTC. The rearrangement joins TRBV15 to TRBJ2-1; D unresolved. The CDR3 runs 14 residues. Germline V gene lookup returns CDR1 LNHNV and CDR2 YYDKDF (reference sequence). Trimming removed 2 bases at V and 7 bases at J, with 12 bases between.

The chain links TRBV6-1 to TRBJ2-7; weak D call: TRBD1 (5 bases). Germline V gene sequence: CDR1 MNHNS, CDR2 SASEGT. V was trimmed by 3 bases and J by 2 bases, leaving 11 bases between them. The CDR3 runs to 14 residues. CDR3 region: CASSEVTDPYEQYF. CDR3 DNA sequence: TGTGCCAGCAGTGAGGTGACAGACCCCTACGAGCAGTACTTC.

The chain employs TRBV30 and TRBJ2-5; 8 bases map to TRBD2. Per the germline V gene, CDR1 is GTSNPN and CDR2 is SVGIG (reference sequence). The CDR3 sequence is 16 residues long. V lost 3 bases and J lost 0; bases outside the gene matches: 9. The DNA of the CDR3 is TGTGCCTGGAGCACCAATAGCGGGGCCCACCAAGAGACCCAGTACTTC. Protein: CAWSTNSGAHQETQYF.

This chain connects TRBV4-3 to TRBJ2-7, with TRBD2 as a possible D gene (6 bases). CDR3 length: 14 amino acids. Between the trimmed V and J ends, which lost 0 bases and 3 bases, there was a span of 9 bases. Germline lookup yields CDR1 LGHNA and CDR2 YSLEER. CDR3 nucleotide sequence: TGCGCCAGCAGCCAAGATGATAGCGGCTACGAGCAGTACTTC. This encodes CASSQDDSGYEQYF.

The chain recombines TRBV7-9 with TRBJ2-6, with TRBD1 matching over 10 bases. The junction had 3 bases not matched to a gene; V was cut back by 2 bases and J by 2 bases. In germline, CDR1 is SEHNR, CDR2 FQNEAQ (reference sequence). The CDR3 contains 17 residues. CDR3 DNA: TGTGCCAGCAGCTTATCCGGACAGGGGGCTGGGGCCAACGTCCTGACTTTC. Its translation is CASSLSGQGAGANVLTF.

The V and J genes are TRBV7-3 and TRBJ2-7; possibly TRBD2 for D (6 bases). The CDR3 loop spans 13 amino acids. The germline V gene has CDR1 SGHTA and CDR2 FQGTGA. V was pared by 4 bases and J by 2 bases, with 9 bases between. CDR3: CASSSGRAYEQYF. In nucleotides, the CDR3 is TGTGCCAGCAGCTCCGGGAGAGCCTACGAGCAGTACTTC. Drawing the rest from reference TRBV7-3 and TRBJ2-7, the complete variable domain is GAGVSQTPSNKVTEKGKYVELRCDPISGHTALYWYRQSLGQGPEFLIYFQGTGAADDSGLPNDRFFAVRPEGSVSTLKIQRTERGDSAVYLCASSSGRAYEQYFGPGTRLTVT.

The chain joins TRBV7-8 to TRBJ2-5, with D possibly matching TRBD2 (5 bases). CDR1 is SGHVS, CDR2 FQNEAQ, per germline. V was clipped by 5 bases and J by 7 bases, with 5 bases between them. The CDR3 spans 10 residues. CDR3 protein: CASSGLTQYF. CDR3 coding DNA: TGTGCCAGCAGCGGACTGACCCAGTACTTC.

The chain recombines TRBV18 with TRBJ2-7; D is possibly TRBD1 (5 bases). Trimming removed 4 bases from V and 5 bases from J, with 15 bases in between. The V gene's germline CDR1 is KGHSH and CDR2 LQKENI. The CDR3 spans 14 residues. The CDR3 is CASSQENRIHEQYF. The CDR3, as DNA: TGTGCCAGCTCACAGGAGAACAGGATCCACGAGCAGTACTTC.

V is TRBV4-3 and J is TRBJ2-7; D may be TRBD1 or TRBD2 (6 bases each). CDR1 is LGHNA and CDR2 is YSLEER in the germline V gene. Trimming left V 0 bases short and J 2 bases short, with 11 bases between. The length of the CDR3 is 15 residues. Written as DNA, the CDR3 is TGCGCCAGCAGCCAAGATACGAGGGGGGCCTACGAGCAGTACTTC. Its protein product is CASSQDTRGAYEQYF.

The rearrangement uses TRBV6-5 and TRBJ1-5, with no clear D. Germline assignment: CDR1 MNHEY and CDR2 SVGAGI. This CDR3 spans 15 amino acids. The V end was cut by 4 bases, the J end by 1 base, with 11 bases between. DNA of the CDR3: TGTGCCAGCAGTTTCACCCCGGGGAGCAATCAGCCCCAGCATTTT. This translates into CASSFTPGSNQPQHF.

This clone has a handful of counts. The chain uses TRBV4-1 and TRBJ2-7, with no clear D. Germline CDR1 and CDR2: MGHRA and YSYEKL. Trimming left V 3 bases short and J 6 bases short, with 9 bases between. This CDR3 is 12 amino acids long. The CDR3 sequence is CASSQPRGEQYF. Here the CDR3 DNA reads TGCGCCAGCAGCCAGCCCCGTGGCGAGCAGTACTTC.